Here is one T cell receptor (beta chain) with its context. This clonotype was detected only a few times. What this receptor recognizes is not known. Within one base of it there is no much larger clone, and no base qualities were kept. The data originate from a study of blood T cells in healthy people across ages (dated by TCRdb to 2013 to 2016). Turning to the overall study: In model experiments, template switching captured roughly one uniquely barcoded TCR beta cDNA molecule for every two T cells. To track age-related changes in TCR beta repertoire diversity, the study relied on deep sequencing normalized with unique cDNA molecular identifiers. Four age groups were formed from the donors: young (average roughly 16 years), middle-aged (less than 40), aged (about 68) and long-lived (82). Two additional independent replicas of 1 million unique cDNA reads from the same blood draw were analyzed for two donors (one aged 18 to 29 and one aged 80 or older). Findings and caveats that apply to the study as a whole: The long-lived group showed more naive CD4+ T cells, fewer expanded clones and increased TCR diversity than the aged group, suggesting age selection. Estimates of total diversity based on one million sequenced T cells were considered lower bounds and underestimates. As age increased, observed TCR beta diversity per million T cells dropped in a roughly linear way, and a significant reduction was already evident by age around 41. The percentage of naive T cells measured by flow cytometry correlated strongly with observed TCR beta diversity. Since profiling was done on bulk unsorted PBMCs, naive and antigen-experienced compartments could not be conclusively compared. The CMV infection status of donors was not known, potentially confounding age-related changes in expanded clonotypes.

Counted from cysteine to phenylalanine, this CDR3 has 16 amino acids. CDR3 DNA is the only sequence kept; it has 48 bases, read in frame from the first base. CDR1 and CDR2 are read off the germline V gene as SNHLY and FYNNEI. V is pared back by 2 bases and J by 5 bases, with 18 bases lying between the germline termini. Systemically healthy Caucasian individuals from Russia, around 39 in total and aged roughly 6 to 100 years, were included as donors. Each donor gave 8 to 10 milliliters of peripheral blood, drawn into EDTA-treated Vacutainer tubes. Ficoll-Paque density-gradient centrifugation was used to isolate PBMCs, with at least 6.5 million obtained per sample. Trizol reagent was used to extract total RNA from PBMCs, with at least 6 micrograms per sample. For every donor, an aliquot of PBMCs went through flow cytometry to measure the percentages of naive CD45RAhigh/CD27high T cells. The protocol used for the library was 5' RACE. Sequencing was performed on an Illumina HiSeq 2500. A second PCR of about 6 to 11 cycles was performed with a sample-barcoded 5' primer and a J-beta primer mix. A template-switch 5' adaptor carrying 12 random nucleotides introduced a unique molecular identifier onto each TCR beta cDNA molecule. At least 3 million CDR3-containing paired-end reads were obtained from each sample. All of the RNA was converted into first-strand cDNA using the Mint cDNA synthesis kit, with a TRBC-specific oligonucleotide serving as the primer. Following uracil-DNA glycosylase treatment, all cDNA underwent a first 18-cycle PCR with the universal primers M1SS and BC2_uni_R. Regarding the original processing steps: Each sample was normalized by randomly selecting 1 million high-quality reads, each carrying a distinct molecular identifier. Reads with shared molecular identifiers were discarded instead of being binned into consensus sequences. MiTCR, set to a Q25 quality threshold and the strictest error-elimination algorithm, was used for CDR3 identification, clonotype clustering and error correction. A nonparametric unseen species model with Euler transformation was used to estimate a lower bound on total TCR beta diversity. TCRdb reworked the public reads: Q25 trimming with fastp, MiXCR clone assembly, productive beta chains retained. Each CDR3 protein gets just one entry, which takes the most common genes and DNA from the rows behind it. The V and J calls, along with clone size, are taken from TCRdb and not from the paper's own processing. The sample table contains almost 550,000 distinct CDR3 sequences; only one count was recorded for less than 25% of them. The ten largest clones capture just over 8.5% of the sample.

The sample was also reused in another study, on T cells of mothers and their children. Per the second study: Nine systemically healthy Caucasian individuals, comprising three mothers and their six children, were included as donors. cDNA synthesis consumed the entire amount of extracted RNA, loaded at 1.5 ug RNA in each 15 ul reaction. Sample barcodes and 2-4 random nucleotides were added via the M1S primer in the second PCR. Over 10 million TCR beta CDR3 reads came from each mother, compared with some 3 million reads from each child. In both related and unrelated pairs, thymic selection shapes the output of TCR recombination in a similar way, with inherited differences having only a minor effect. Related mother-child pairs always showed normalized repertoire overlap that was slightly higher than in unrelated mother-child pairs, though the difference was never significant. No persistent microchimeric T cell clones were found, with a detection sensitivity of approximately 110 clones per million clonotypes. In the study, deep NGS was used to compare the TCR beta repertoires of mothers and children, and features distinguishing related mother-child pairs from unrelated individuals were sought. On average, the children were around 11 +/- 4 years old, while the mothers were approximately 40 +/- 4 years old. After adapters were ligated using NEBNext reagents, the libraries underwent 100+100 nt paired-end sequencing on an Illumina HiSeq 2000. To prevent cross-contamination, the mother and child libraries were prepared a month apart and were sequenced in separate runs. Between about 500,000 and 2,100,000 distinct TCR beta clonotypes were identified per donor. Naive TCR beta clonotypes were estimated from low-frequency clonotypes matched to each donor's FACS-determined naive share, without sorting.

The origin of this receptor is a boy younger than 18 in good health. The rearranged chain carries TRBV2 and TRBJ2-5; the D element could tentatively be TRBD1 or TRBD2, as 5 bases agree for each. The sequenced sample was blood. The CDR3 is CASSEYGLRGAETQYF. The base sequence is TGTGCCAGCAGTGAATACGGGCTTCGGGGCGCGGAGACCCAGTACTTC.